This T cell receptor beta chain emerged from a study of identical twins. TCRdb re-derived calls from the 5' RACE reads in MiXCR, one entry per CDR3 protein. The repertoire has 600,000 to 850,000 distinct CDR3 sequences, 18% of them found once; the top ten carry around 13%. CDR3 length: 14 amino acids. The germline V and J ends were trimmed by 7 bases and 0 bases, with 10 bases remaining between them. Looked up from germline, CDR1 is SNHLY and CDR2 is FYNNEI. The data also belong to a second study, concerning T cells expressing NK-cell markers. That study adds: Top CD8+ clonotypes included the dominant CD3+CD56+NKG2C+ clonotypes in several donors.

Sequencing used PBMCs. The rearrangement joins TRBV2 to TRBJ2-1; tentatively, D is TRBD2 (6 bases). The TCR was taken from a woman in her late teens or twenties in good health. CDR3 DNA sequence: TGTGCCAGCAAGGCGGGGAACTCCTACAATGAGCAGTTCTTC. This translates into CASKAGNSYNEQFF. The full variable domain, its missing parts supplied by reference TRBV2 and TRBJ2-1, is EPEVTQTPSHQVTQMGQEVILRCVPISNHLYFYWYRQILGQKVEFLVSFYNNEISEKSEIFDDQFSVERPDGSNFTLKIRSTKLEDSAMYFCASKAGNSYNEQFFGPGTRLTVL.